This paragraph covers one TCR beta chain sequence. The sample originates from a study of blood T cell repertoires in COVID-19. Study context: The samples span acute and convalescent COVID-19 from the United States, Italy and Spain. From T cells, B-cell-depleted T cells, or PBMCs came the material, which was cDNA or gDNA.

Methods used by the authors: Reference gene primer amplification yielded estimated nucleated cell counts. Clones were sequenced by immunoSEQ multiplex PCR, and TCRdb holds only the in-frame ones, with some missing. That table supplies the V and J calls and clone size; D and trimming were determined from the DNA. The top ten clones hold 7.6% of a sample with about 180,000 clones, roughly 80% of them seen once. Those enrolled in Seattle joined during active infection and were followed longitudinally afterward. Germline assignment: CDR1 LGHNA and CDR2 YSLEER. Trimming at V came to 1 base and at J to 5 bases, leaving 8 bases not matched to a gene. This CDR3 spans 16 amino acids.

The sample comprised peripheral blood. The V call is TRBV4-3, the J call TRBJ2-3; TRBD2 matches at 8 bases. This receptor was obtained from a woman aged 70 to 79 with COVID-19, enrolled during active disease. The CDR3 DNA reads as TGCGCCAGCAGCCAAGGGGGGGGACTAGTCGAAGATACGCAGTATTTT. This encodes CASSQGGGLVEDTQYF.